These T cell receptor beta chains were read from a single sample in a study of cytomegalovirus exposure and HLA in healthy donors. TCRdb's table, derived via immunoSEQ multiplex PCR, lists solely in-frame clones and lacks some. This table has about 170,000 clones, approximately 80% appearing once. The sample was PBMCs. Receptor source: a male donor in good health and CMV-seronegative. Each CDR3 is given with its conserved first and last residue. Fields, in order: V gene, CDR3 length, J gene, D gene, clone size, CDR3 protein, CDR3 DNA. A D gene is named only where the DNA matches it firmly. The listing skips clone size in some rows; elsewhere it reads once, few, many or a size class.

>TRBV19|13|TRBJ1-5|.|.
CASSIGFNQPQHF
TGTGCCAGTAGTATCGGGTTCAATCAGCCCCAGCATTTT
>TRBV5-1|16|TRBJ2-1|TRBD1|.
CASSFSGQGANNEQFF
TGCGCCAGCAGCTTTTCGGGACAGGGGGCTAACAATGAGCAGTTCTTC
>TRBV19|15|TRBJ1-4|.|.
CASSPEPATNEKLFF
TGTGCCAGTAGTCCCGAGCCCGCAACTAATGAAAAACTGTTTTTT
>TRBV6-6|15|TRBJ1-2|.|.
CASSYSPGVSVGYTF
TGTGCCAGCAGTTACAGTCCAGGGGTATCGGTCGGCTACACCTTC
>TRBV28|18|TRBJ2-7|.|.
CASTNILRGQGANYEQYF
TGTGCCAGCACCAATATTTTGCGGGGGCAGGGGGCAAACTACGAGCAGTACTTC
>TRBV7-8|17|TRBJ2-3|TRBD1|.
CASSLAGTGGFTDTQYF
TGTGCCAGCAGCTTAGCCGGGACAGGGGGCTTCACAGATACGCAGTATTTT
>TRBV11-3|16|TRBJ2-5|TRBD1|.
CASSLGTGGNPETQYF
TGTGCCAGCAGCTTGGGGACAGGGGGGAATCCGGAGACCCAGTACTTC
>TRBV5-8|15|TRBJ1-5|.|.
CASSRRGRGSQPQHF
TGTGCCAGCAGCCGGAGGGGGAGGGGCAGTCAGCCCCAGCATTTT
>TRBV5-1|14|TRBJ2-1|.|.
CASRGTQGYNEQFF
TGCGCCAGCAGAGGGACACAGGGATACAATGAGCAGTTCTTC
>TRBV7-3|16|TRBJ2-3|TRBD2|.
CASSPQLGLYTDTQYF
TGTGCCAGCAGCCCCCAATTGGGACTATACACAGATACGCAGTATTTT
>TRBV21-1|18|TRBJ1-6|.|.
CASSNPKGQGSIGSPLHF
TGTGCCAGCAGCAACCCAAAGGGACAGGGGAGCATTGGTTCACCCCTCCACTTT
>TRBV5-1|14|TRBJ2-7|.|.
CASSSGHPAYEQYF
TGCGCCAGCAGTTCGGGACACCCTGCCTACGAGCAGTACTTC
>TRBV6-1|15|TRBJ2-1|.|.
CASILDRGSYNEQFF
TGTGCCAGCATTCTAGATCGGGGCTCCTACAATGAGCAGTTCTTC
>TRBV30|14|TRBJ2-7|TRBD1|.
CAWSTGTGIYEQYF
TGTGCCTGGAGTACCGGGACAGGGATCTACGAGCAGTACTTC
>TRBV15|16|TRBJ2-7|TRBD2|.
CATSRDRAGLNYEQYF
TGTGCCACCAGCAGAGATCGGGCGGGACTAAACTACGAGCAGTACTTC
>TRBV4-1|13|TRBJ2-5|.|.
CASSHPRSETQYF
TGCGCCAGCAGCCATCCTAGATCAGAGACCCAGTACTTC
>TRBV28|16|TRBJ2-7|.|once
CASSPSGQGGFYEQYF
TGTGCCAGCTCTCCTTCGGGGCAGGGGGGTTTCTACGAGCAGTACTTC
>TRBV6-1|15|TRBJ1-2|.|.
CASSERGAEPYGYTF
TGTGCCAGCAGTGAAAGGGGCGCTGAACCCTATGGCTACACCTTC
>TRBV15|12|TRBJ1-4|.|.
CATSETTEKLFF
TGTGCCACCAGCGAAACTACTGAAAAACTGTTTTTT
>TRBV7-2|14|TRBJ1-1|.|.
CASSFLADYTEAFF
TGTGCCAGCAGCTTTCTGGCGGACTACACTGAAGCTTTCTTT
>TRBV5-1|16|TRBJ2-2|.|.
CASSSRAGADAGELFF
TGCGCCAGCAGCTCGAGGGCCGGCGCGGACGCCGGGGAGCTGTTTTTT
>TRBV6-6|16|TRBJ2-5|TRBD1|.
CASSYLRTGVEETQYF
TGTGCCAGCAGCTATCTTAGGACAGGGGTTGAAGAGACCCAGTACTTC
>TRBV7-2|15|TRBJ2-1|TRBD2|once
CASSFRGLAFNEQFF
TGTGCCAGCAGCTTCAGGGGACTAGCGTTCAATGAGCAGTTCTTC
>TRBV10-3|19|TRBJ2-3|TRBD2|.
CAISESRPGTSVFTDTQYF
TGTGCCATCAGTGAGTCAAGACCCGGGACTAGCGTGTTCACAGATACGCAGTATTTT
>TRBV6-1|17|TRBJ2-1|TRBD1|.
CASSEAKTGTAYNEQFF
TGTGCCAGCAGTGAAGCGAAGACCGGGACAGCCTACAATGAGCAGTTCTTC
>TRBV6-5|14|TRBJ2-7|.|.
CASSARPGALEQYF
TGTGCCAGCAGTGCAAGGCCGGGAGCCCTAGAGCAGTACTTC
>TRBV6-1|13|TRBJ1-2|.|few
CASRLQTGYGYTF
TGTGCCAGCAGACTACAGACGGGGTATGGCTACACCTTC
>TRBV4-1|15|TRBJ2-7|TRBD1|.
CASSQGLGQQYEQYF
TGCGCCAGCAGCCAAGGTTTGGGACAGCAATACGAGCAGTACTTC
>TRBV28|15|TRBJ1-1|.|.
CASSSTGIMNTEAFF
TGTGCCAGCAGTTCGACAGGTATCATGAACACTGAAGCTTTCTTT
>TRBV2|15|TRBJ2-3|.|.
CASRPDTFSTDTQYF
TGTGCCAGCAGACCCGACACCTTTAGCACAGATACGCAGTATTTT
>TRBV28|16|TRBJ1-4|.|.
CVSTTRRVPGGEKLFF
TGTGTCAGCACCACTAGGAGGGTTCCAGGAGGTGAAAAACTGTTTTTT
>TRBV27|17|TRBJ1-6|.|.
CASSHKKTVLYNSPLHF
TGTGCCAGCAGTCATAAAAAGACAGTCCTCTATAATTCACCCCTCCACTTT
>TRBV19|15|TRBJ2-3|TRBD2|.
CASSLSSGVTDTQYF
TGTGCCAGTAGTCTGTCTAGCGGGGTCACAGATACGCAGTATTTT
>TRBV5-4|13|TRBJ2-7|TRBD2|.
CASSLTGGYEQYF
TGTGCCAGCAGCTTGACGGGAGGGTACGAGCAGTACTTT
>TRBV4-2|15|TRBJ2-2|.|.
CASSQMPVVGGELFF
TGTGCCAGCAGCCAGATGCCAGTCGTTGGCGGGGAGCTGTTTTTT
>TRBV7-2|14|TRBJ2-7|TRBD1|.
CASSVRTGIREQYF
TGTGCCAGCAGCGTTAGGACAGGGATTAGGGAGCAGTACTTC
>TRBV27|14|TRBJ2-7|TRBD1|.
CASSYTGGVYEQYF
TGTGCCAGCAGTTACACAGGGGGCGTTTACGAGCAGTACTTC
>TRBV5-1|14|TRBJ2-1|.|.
CASSFAGFINEQFF
TGCGCCAGCAGCTTTGCAGGGTTTATAAATGAGCAGTTCTTC
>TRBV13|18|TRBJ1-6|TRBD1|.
CASSFGTGTSSYNSPLHF
TGTGCCAGCAGCTTCGGGACAGGAACCAGCTCCTATAATTCACCCCTCCACTTT
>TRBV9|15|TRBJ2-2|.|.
CASSVNGEITGELFF
TGTGCCAGCAGCGTGAACGGGGAGATCACCGGGGAGCTGTTTTTT
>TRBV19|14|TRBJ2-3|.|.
CASSMKTPADTQYF
TGTGCCAGTAGTATGAAAACTCCGGCAGATACGCAGTATTTT
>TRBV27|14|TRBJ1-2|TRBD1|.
CASALRDRGYGYTF
TGTGCCAGCGCCTTGCGGGACAGGGGCTATGGCTACACCTTC
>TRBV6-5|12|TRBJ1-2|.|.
CASSAGPLGYTF
TGTGCCAGCAGTGCGGGTCCCCTTGGCTACACCTTC
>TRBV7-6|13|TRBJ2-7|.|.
CASSIGLAYEQYF
TGTGCCAGCAGCATAGGACTTGCCTACGAGCAGTACTTC
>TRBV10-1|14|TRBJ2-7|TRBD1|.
CASGFRDRPVEQYF
TGCGCCAGCGGATTCCGGGACAGGCCTGTCGAGCAGTACTTC
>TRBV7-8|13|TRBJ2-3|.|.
CASSSDFIDTQYF
TGTGCCAGCAGCTCGGACTTTATAGATACGCAGTATTTT